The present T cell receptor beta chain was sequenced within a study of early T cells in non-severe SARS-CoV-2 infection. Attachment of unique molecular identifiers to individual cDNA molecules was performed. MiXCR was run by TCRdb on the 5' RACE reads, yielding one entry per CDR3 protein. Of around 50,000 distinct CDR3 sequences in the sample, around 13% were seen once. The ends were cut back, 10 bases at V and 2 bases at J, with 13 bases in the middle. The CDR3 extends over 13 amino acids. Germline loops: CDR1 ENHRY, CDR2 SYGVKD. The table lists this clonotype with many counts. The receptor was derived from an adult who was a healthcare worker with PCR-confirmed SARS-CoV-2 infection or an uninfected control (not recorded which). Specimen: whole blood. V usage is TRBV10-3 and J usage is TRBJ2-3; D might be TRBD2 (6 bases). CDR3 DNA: TGTGCCACCGTTGGACTAATCACAGATACGCAGTATTTT. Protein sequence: CATVGLITDTQYF.